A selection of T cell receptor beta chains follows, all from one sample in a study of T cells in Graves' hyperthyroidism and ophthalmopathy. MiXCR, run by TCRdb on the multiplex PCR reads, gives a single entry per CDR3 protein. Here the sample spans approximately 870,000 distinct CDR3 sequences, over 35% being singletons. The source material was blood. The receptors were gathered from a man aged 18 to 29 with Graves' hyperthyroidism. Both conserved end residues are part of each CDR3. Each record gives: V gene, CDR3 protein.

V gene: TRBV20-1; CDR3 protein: CSASWTGTSSYEQYF
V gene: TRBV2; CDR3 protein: CASSQGPGRAFF
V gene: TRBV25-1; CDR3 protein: CASSEYRQASGDYGYTF
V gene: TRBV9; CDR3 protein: CASSPWTSGELFF
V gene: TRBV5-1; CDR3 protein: CASRTGDRGAYEQYF
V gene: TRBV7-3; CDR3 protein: CASSPSAANTGELFF
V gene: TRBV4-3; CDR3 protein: CASSQGSQAGSPLHF
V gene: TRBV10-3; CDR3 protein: CAISGDSGSQPQHF
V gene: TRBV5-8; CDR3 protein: CASSWGTVGNTIYF
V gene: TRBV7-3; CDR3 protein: CASSQERYRDEQYF
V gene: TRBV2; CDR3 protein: CASSEVGGQSEANVLTF
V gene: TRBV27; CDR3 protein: CASSLYGTGIYEQYF
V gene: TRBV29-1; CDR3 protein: CSVEGYEETQYF
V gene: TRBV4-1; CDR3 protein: CASSRRTRSSYEQYF
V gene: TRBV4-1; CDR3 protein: CASSQLTGPYEQYF
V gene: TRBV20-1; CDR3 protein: CSARYQGGGETQYF
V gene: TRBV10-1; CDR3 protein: CASSFWPGDSRYPQHF
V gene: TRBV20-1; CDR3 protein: CSAPPPGTWEKLFF
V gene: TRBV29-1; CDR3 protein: CSVDGLGNEQYF
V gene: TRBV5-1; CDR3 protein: CASSYGQGDYGYTF
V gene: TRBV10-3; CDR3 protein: CAIRDSALSYEQYF
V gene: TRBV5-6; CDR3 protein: CASTKTGGNQPQHF
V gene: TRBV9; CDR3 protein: CASGAGFDTEAFF
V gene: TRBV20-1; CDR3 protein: CSARTMASDEQYF
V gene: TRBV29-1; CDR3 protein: CSTWPGSNYGYTF
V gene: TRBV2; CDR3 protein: CASRVNAGELFF
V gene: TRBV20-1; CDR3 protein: CSARLQGTSEYYEQCF
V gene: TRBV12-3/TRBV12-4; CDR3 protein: CASSSRDLVEAFF
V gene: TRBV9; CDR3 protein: CASSVVGPQTSGVTGELFF
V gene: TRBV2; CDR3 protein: CASSSPGTSNSGANVLTF
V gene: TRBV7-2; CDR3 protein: CASSLTANSLGDEKLFF
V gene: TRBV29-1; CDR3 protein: CSVLKGGPDPREAFF
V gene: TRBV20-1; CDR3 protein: CSARDQFENTEAFF
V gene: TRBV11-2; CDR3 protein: CASSLGSTSGRLGTETQYF
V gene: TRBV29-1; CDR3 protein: CSLEAGNYGYTF
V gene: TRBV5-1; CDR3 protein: CASSHSGQGAPLSYEQYF
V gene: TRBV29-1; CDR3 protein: CSAGQGAEAFF
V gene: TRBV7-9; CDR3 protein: CASSPGAGGPGETQYF
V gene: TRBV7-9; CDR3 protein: CASSLAHTGGSEQYF
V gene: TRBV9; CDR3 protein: CASSSSRGGSNTEAFF
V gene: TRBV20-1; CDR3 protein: CSAREGAGPEAFF
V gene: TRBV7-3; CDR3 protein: CASSPGTGTVRETQYF
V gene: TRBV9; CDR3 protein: CASSVDPGDQPQHF
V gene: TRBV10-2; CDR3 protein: CASSRTPGLGEQYF
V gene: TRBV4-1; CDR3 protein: CASSQDGREAFF